The 27 T cell receptor beta chains reported below all come from one sample, sequenced in a study of blood T cell repertoires in COVID-19. The table came from immunoSEQ multiplex PCR; TCRdb's copy has only in-frame clones and leaves some out. The table includes some 250,000 clones, roughly four fifths detected once. Input material: peripheral blood. Every receptor here comes from a man in his fifties with active or convalescent COVID-19.

The chain links TRBV11-1 to TRBJ2-1; the D is unclear. CDR3 length: 15 amino acids. Trimming cost V 0 bases and J 4 bases, with 10 bases left between them. CDR1 and CDR2 (germline): SGHAT, FQDESV (reference sequence). CDR3 residues: CASSLAGRKYNEQFF. For the CDR3, the DNA is TGTGCCAGCAGCTTAGCGGGCCGAAAGTACAATGAGCAGTTCTTC. The complete variable domain, with remaining parts taken from reference TRBV11-1 and TRBJ2-1, reads EAEVAQSPRYKITEKSQAVAFWCDPISGHATLYWYRQILGQGPELLVQFQDESVVDDSQLPKDRFSAERLKGVDSTLKIQPAELGDSAMYLCASSLAGRKYNEQFFGPGTRLTVL.

V and J are TRBV12-5 and TRBJ2-3; 16 nucleotides line up with TRBD2. There are 18 residues in the CDR3. Trimming cost V 5 bases and J 5 bases; bases outside gene matches: 10. CDR1 and CDR2 (germline): LGHNT, FRNRAP. CDR3 amino acids: CASGQHLGTSGGEDTQYF. The CDR3, as DNA: TGTGCTAGTGGTCAACATCTCGGGACTAGCGGGGGGGAAGATACGCAGTATTTT. The full variable domain, rest sourced from reference TRBV12-5 and TRBJ2-3, is DARVTQTPRHKVTEMGQEVTMRCQPILGHNTVFWYRQTMMQGLELLAYFRNRAPLDDSGMPKDRFSAEMPDATLATLKIQPSEPRDSAVYFCASGQHLGTSGGEDTQYFGPGTRLTVL.

This chain links TRBV7-9 with TRBJ1-2, with D perhaps TRBD1 (5 bases). Germline CDR1 reads SEHNR; CDR2 reads FQNEAQ (reference sequence). This CDR3 is built from 14 residues. Trimming pared 1 base from V and 6 bases from J, leaving 12 bases between. In nucleotides, the CDR3 is TGTGCCAGCAGCTTAGAGGTAGGGGCGGATGGCTACACCTTC. Translating gives CASSLEVGADGYTF.

This clone was seen once. The J gene is TRBJ1-2, the V gene TRBV9, with D possibly TRBD1 on 5 matching bases. The V and J ends lost 4 bases and 0 bases respectively, with 19 bases between them. This CDR3 is built from 17 residues. Germline V lookup: CDR1 SGDLS, CDR2 YYNGEE. Here the CDR3 DNA reads TGTGCCAGCAGCCTCCGGGGGTTGGAGTTTTCTAACTATGGCTACACCTTC. Its translation: CASSLRGLEFSNYGYTF.

The rearrangement links TRBV5-1 to TRBJ2-7; 7 nucleotides align to TRBD1. V gave up 3 bases and J gave up 5 bases; unmatched junction bases: 17. Germline CDR1 is SGHRS and CDR2 is YFSETQ. CDR3 size: 17 residues. The CDR3 loop is CASSWDRGGAPDHEQYF. CDR3 nucleotides: TGCGCCAGCAGCTGGGATCGAGGGGGCGCTCCTGATCACGAGCAGTACTTC. The full variable domain, rest sourced from reference TRBV5-1 and TRBJ2-7, is KAGVTQTPRYLIKTRGQQVTLSCSPISGHRSVSWYQQTPGQGLQFLFEYFSETQRNKGNFPGRFSGRQFSNSRSEMNVSTLELGDSALYLCASSWDRGGAPDHEQYFGPGTRLTVT.

The rearrangement uses TRBV19 and TRBJ2-2, with 7 bases fitting TRBD1. CDR1 and CDR2 (germline): LNHDA, SQIVND (reference sequence). The junction had 3 bases not matched to a gene; V was cut back by 5 bases and J by 9 bases. The CDR3 is 12 amino acids. This chain's CDR3 is CASSSQGWELFF. Written as DNA, the CDR3 is TGTGCCAGTAGTTCACAGGGGTGGGAGCTGTTTTTT.

This clone has a handful of counts. The chain has TRBV13 and TRBJ1-1; possible D gene TRBD1, 5 bases. This CDR3 has 13 amino acids. Germline assignment: CDR1 PRHDT and CDR2 FYEKMQ (reference sequence). The ends were cut back, 5 bases at V and 1 base at J, with 8 bases in the middle. CDR3 residues: CASSIQENTEAFF. The CDR3 DNA reads TGTGCCAGCAGCATACAGGAGAACACTGAAGCTTTCTTT.

The genes are TRBV28 and TRBJ2-2; D not resolved. The V end lost 1 base, the J end lost 0 bases, and 6 bases lay between the germline ends. Germline lookup yields CDR1 MDHEN and CDR2 SYDVKM. The CDR3 runs 15 residues. In DNA, the CDR3 is TGTGCCAGCAGTTTATTACTCGCGAACACCGGGGAGCTGTTTTTT. This sequence encodes CASSLLLANTGELFF. The variable domain in full, completed from reference TRBV28 and TRBJ2-2, reads DVKVTQSSRYLVKRTGEKVFLECVQDMDHENMFWYRQDPGLGLRLIYFSYDVKMKEKGDIPEGYSVSREKKERFSLILESASTNQTSMYLCASSLLLANTGELFFGEGSRLTVL.

V usage is TRBV19 and J usage is TRBJ1-2; a possible D gene is TRBD1 (5 bases). V was clipped by 5 bases and J by 8 bases, with 15 bases between them. The V gene's germline CDR1 is LNHDA and CDR2 SQIVND (reference sequence). This CDR3 is built from 13 residues. The CDR3 nucleotides read TGTGCCAGTAGTCCCGACAGCTATGGAGGCTACACCTTC. Translation: CASSPDSYGGYTF.

This chain links TRBV7-2 with TRBJ1-5, with a weak D call TRBD1 (5 bases). Germline assignment: CDR1 SGHTA and CDR2 FQGNSA. V was trimmed by 2 bases and J by 3 bases, leaving 8 bases between them. There are 14 residues in the CDR3. The CDR3 region has the DNA TGTGCCAGCAGCTTAAAGACAGACAATCAGCCCCAGCATTTT. This encodes CASSLKTDNQPQHF.

V and J are TRBV30 and TRBJ2-7, with a weak D call TRBD1 (5 bases). This CDR3 comprises 11 residues. Germline V gene lookup returns CDR1 GTSNPN and CDR2 SVGIG (reference sequence). The V end lost 1 base, the J end lost 6 bases, and 7 bases lay between the germline ends. The CDR3 spells CAWSGQREQYF. CDR3 nucleotide sequence: TGTGCCTGGAGTGGACAGCGCGAGCAGTACTTC.

This chain links TRBV5-1 with TRBJ1-5; 9 positions match TRBD1. The ends lost 1 base at V and 6 bases at J; junction bases unmatched: 2. Germline CDR1 is SGHRS and CDR2 is YFSETQ. The CDR3 spans 14 residues. CDR3 protein: CASSLTGGSQPQHF. The CDR3 DNA is TGCGCCAGCAGCTTGACAGGGGGCAGTCAGCCCCAGCATTTT.

V and J are TRBV18 and TRBJ2-7; maybe TRBD1 (5 bases). V gave up 1 base and J gave up 1 base, with 14 bases separating them. The germline gives CDR1 KGHSH, CDR2 LQKENI. The CDR3 is made up of 16 amino acids. The CDR3 region has the DNA TGTGCCAGCTCACCACAGAGGCAGACAGCATCCTACGAGCAGTACTTC. Its translation is CASSPQRQTASYEQYF.

The chain links TRBV9 to TRBJ1-1; D uncertain. V was trimmed by 3 bases and J by 3 bases, leaving 9 bases between them. CDR1 and CDR2 from the germline V gene are SGDLS and YYNGEE. There are 13 residues in the CDR3. DNA for the CDR3: TGTGCCAGCAGCGCAGATGTTTACACTGAAGCTTTCTTT. As protein: CASSADVYTEAFF.

The chain couples TRBV9 to TRBJ2-2, with a weak D call TRBD2 (5 bases). CDR1 is SGDLS, CDR2 YYNGEE, per germline. The CDR3 is made up of 15 amino acids. V was cut by 3 bases and J by 4 bases, with 13 bases left in between. CDR3 sequence: CASSAQVGGTGELFF. DNA of the CDR3: TGTGCCAGCAGCGCCCAAGTAGGAGGCACCGGGGAGCTGTTTTTT.

The CDR3 region is CASSPRGSYEQYF. CDR3 DNA: TGTGCCAGCAGCCCACGGGGGTCCTACGAGCAGTACTTC. The chain is built from TRBV28 and TRBJ2-7; weak D call: TRBD2 (6 bases). This CDR3 contains 13 residues. In germline, CDR1 is MDHEN, CDR2 SYDVKM. V gave up 6 bases and J gave up 1 base, with 10 bases separating them.

The rearrangement uses TRBV7-3 and TRBJ2-1; 9 positions agree with TRBD2. With 5 bases clipped from V and 4 bases from J, the junction kept 3 bases outside the gene matches. The CDR3 has 14 residues. Germline assignment: CDR1 SGHTA and CDR2 FQGTGA. CDR3 protein: CASSTGLAYNEQFF. CDR3 coding DNA: TGTGCCAGCAGCACGGGACTAGCTTACAATGAGCAGTTCTTC.

This rearrangement joins TRBV11-3 to TRBJ2-1; 8 nucleotides match TRBD2. With V trimmed by 4 bases and J by 8 bases, 13 bases remained unmatched. CDR3 size: 16 residues. From germline, CDR1 is SGHNT and CDR2 YENEEA. CDR3 nucleotide sequence: TGTGCCAGCAGCTCGCGGGGGGACTACCGACGGGATGAGCAGTTCTTC. As protein: CASSSRGDYRRDEQFF.

This clone was recorded a few times. CDR3 in amino acids: CASSPPSGLGGELFF. As DNA, the CDR3 is TGTGCCAGCAGTCCCCCTAGCGGCCTCGGCGGGGAGCTGTTTTTT. The rearrangement uses TRBV6-2 or TRBV6-3 and TRBJ2-2; 7 bases line up with TRBD2. There are 15 residues in the CDR3. Looked up from germline, CDR1 is MNHEY and CDR2 is SVGEGT. The ends lost 5 bases at V and 7 bases at J; junction bases unmatched: 10.

The chain is built from TRBV6-1 and TRBJ1-2; 9 bases align to TRBD1. Germline-derived CDR1 and CDR2 are MNHNS and SASEGT. V trimming: 2 bases; J trimming: 7 bases; junction bases outside the gene matches: 8. The CDR3 sequence is 15 residues long. The DNA of the CDR3 is TGTGCCAGCAGTGAATTAGTAAGGACAGGGGCTGGCTACACCTTC. Translated: CASSELVRTGAGYTF.

The rearrangement joins TRBV7-9 to TRBJ1-4, with TRBD1 identical over 10 bases. V lost 5 bases and J lost 8; bases outside the gene matches: 8. Germline-derived CDR1 and CDR2 are SEHNR and FQNEAQ (reference sequence). The CDR3 length is 15 residues. Here the CDR3 DNA reads TGTGCCAGCAGCCACCCGGGACAGGGGTGGGAAAAACTGTTTTTT. This translates into CASSHPGQGWEKLFF. Together with reference TRBV7-9 and TRBJ1-4, the CDR3 gives the full variable domain: DTGVSQNPRHKITKRGQNVTFRCDPISEHNRLYWYRQTLGQGPEFLTYFQNEAQLEKSRLLSDRFSAERPKGSFSTLEIQRTEQGDSAMYLCASSHPGQGWEKLFFGSGTQLSVL.

This chain links TRBV7-7 with TRBJ2-2, with a possible D match to TRBD1 (5 bases). This CDR3 is 13 amino acids long. In germline, CDR1 is SSHAT, CDR2 FNYEAQ (reference sequence). Trimming shortened V by 2 bases and J by 7 bases, and 8 bases separated the two germline ends. The CDR3 region has the DNA TGTGCCAGCAGCTTAAAGGGGTTCGGGGAGCTGTTTTTT. It specifies CASSLKGFGELFF.

The rearrangement links TRBV9 to TRBJ2-2; D gene ambiguous. The CDR3 sequence is 11 residues long. Between the trimmed V and J ends, which lost 1 base and 7 bases, there was a span of 2 bases. From germline, CDR1 is SGDLS and CDR2 YYNGEE. In nucleotides, the CDR3 is TGTGCCAGCAGCGTACGCGGGGAGCTGTTTTTT. Translation gives CASSVRGELFF.

V is TRBV30 and J is TRBJ2-3; D is undetermined. The CDR3 is 12 amino acids. Germline V gene lookup returns CDR1 GTSNPN and CDR2 SVGIG (reference sequence). V shed 0 bases and J shed 2 bases, with 3 bases lying between them. The CDR3 region is CAWSVYTDTQYF. CDR3 coding DNA: TGTGCCTGGAGTGTATACACAGATACGCAGTATTTT.

This clone appeared a single time. V is TRBV20-1 and J is TRBJ2-5; 9 bases map to TRBD2. CDR3 size: 14 residues. V dropped 4 bases and J dropped 5; count of bases not matched to a gene: 8. Looked up from germline, CDR1 is DFQATT and CDR2 is SNEGSKA (reference sequence). CDR3 in amino acids: CSAIDAGGPETQYF. The CDR3, as DNA: TGCAGTGCTATTGATGCGGGGGGGCCGGAGACCCAGTACTTC.

The J gene is TRBJ1-5, the V gene TRBV24-1, with D possibly TRBD1 on 6 matching bases. This CDR3 is 14 amino acids long. In germline, CDR1 is KGHDR, CDR2 SFDVKD. Deletions cut 5 bases from V and 4 bases from J, with 11 bases between. The CDR3 DNA reads TGTGCCACCAGTGCAGGGGTTGATAATCAGCCCCAGCATTTT. Translated: CATSAGVDNQPQHF.

This chain uses TRBV5-6 with TRBJ2-2; the match to TRBD2 covers 12 bases. In germline, CDR1 is SGHDT, CDR2 YYEEEE. V shed 2 bases, J shed 0 bases, and the junction held 5 bases outside the gene matches. CDR3 length: 18 residues. CDR3 protein: CASSLVSSGGANTGELFF. The CDR3 region has the DNA TGTGCCAGCAGCTTAGTTTCTAGCGGGGGGGCGAACACCGGGGAGCTGTTTTTT.